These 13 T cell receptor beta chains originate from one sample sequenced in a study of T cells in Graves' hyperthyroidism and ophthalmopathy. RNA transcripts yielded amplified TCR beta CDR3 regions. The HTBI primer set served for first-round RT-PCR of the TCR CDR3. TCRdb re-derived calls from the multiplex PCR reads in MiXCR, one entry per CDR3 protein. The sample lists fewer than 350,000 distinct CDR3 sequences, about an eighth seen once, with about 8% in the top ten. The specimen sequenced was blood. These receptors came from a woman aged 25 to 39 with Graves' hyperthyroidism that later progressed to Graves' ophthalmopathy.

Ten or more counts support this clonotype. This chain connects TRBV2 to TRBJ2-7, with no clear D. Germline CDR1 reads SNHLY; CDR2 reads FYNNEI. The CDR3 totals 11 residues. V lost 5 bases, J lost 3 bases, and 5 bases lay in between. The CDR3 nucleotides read TGTGCCAGCAGTCAGGACTACGAGCAGTACTTC. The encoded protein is CASSQDYEQYF.

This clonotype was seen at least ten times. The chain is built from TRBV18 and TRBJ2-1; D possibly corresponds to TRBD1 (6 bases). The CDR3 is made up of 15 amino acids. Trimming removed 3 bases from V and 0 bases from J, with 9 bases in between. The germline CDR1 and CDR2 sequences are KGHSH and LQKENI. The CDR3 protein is CASSPVQGSYNEQFF. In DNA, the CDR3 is TGTGCCAGCTCACCTGTACAGGGCTCCTACAATGAGCAGTTCTTC.

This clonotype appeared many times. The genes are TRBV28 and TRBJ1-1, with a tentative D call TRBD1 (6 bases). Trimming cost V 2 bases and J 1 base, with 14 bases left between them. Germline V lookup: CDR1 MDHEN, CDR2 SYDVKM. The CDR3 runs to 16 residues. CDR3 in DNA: TGTGCCAGCAGTTTACTCCTACAGGGATCGAACACTGAAGCTTTCTTT. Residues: CASSLLLQGSNTEAFF.

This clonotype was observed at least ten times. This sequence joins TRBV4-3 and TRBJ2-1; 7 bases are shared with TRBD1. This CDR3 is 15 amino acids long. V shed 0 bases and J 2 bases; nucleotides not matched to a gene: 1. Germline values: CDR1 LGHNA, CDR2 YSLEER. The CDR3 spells CASSQDGTAYNEQFF. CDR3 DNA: TGCGCCAGCAGCCAAGACGGGACAGCCTACAATGAGCAGTTCTTC.

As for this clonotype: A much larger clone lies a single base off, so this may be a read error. The CDR3 coding sequence is TGTGCCAGCAGCCCTACTAGCGGTTCCGGGACCAGGGAGCTGTTTTTT. Its translation: CASSPTSGSGTRELFF. The chain has TRBV7-2 and TRBJ2-2; 8 nucleotides line up with TRBD2. CDR3 size: 16 residues. The germline CDR1 and CDR2 sequences are SGHTA and FQGNSA. Trimming removed 5 bases from V and 9 bases from J; junction bases left unmatched: 14.

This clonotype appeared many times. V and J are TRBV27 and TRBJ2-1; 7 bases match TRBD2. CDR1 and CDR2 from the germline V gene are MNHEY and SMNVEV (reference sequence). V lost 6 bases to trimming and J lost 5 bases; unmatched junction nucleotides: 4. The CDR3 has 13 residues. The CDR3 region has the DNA TGTGCCAGCAGACCTAGCGGTCACAATGAGCAGTTCTTC. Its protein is CASRPSGHNEQFF.

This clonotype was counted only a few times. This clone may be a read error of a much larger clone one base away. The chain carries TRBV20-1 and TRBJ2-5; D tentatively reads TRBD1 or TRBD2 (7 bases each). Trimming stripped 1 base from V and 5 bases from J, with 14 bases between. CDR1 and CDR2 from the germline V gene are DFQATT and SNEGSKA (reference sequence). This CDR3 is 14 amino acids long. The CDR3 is CSARVGRGGETQYF. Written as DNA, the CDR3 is TGCAGTGCTAGAGTCGGCAGGGGGGGGGAGACCCAGTACTTC.

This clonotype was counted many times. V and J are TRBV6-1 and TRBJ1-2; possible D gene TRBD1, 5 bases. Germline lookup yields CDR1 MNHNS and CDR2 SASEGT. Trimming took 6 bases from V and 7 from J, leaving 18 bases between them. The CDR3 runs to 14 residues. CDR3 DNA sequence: TGTGCCAGCAGCTGGGGTGGGCAGGGCGGTGGCTACACCTTC. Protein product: CASSWGGQGGGYTF.

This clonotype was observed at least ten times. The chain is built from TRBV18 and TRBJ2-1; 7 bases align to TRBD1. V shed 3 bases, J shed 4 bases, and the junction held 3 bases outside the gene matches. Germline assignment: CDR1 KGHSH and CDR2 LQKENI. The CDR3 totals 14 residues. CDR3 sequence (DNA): TGTGCCAGCTCACCTACAGGGGAGTACAATGAGCAGTTCTTC. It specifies CASSPTGEYNEQFF.

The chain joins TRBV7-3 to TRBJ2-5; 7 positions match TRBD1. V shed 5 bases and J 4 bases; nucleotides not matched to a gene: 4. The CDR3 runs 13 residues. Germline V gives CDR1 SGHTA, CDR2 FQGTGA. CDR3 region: CASSRDSRETQYF. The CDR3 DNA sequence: TGTGCCAGCAGCCGGGACAGTAGAGAGACCCAGTACTTC.

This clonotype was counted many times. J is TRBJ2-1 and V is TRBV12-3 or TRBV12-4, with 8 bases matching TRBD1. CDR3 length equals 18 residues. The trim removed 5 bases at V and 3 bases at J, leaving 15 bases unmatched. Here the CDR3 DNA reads TGTGCCAGCAGTGCATTTACAGTGGACAGGGCTTACTACAATGAGCAGTTCTTC. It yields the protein CASSAFTVDRAYYNEQFF.

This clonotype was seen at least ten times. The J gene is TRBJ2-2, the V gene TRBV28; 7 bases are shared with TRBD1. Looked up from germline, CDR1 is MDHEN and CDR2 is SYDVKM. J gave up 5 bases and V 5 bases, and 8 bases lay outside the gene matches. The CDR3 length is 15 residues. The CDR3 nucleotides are TGTGCCAGCAGTGTTGGACAGGCAGAAACCGGGGAGCTGTTTTTT. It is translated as CASSVGQAETGELFF.

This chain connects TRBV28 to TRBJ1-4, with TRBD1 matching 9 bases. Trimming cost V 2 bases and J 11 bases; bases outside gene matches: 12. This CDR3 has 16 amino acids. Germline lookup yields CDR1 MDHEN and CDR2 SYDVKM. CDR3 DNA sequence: TGTGCCAGCAGTTTAGCGTACGGACAGGGGTCTTCTAAACTGTTTTTT. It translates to CASSLAYGQGSSKLFF. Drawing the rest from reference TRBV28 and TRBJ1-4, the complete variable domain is DVKVTQSSRYLVKRTGEKVFLECVQDMDHENMFWYRQDPGLGLRLIYFSYDVKMKEKGDIPEGYSVSREKKERFSLILESASTNQTSMYLCASSLAYGQGSSKLFFGSGTQLSVL.